Listed here are 16 T cell receptor beta chains from one sample, sequenced in a study of PD-L1 blockade in urothelial cancer. Clones were read by immunoSEQ multiplex PCR, and TCRdb kept only the in-frame ones, dropping some. The profile shows about 63,000 clones, more than 80% of them singletons. Time point reported: pretreatment peripheral blood. The sequenced sample was PBMCs, obtained around atezolizumab (anti-PD-L1) treatment. The receptors were sampled from a man in his sixties or seventies with urothelial cancer.

CDR3 protein: CASSSGPKGTGELFF. CDR3 DNA sequence: TGTGCCAGCAGCTCGGGTCCCAAGGGGACCGGGGAGCTGTTTTTT. The V call is TRBV7-3, the J call TRBJ2-2; maybe TRBD1 (5 bases). Trimming removed 4 bases at V and 5 bases at J, with 14 bases between. Looked up from germline, CDR1 is SGHTA and CDR2 is FQGTGA. This CDR3 is 15 amino acids long.

This chain connects TRBV9 to TRBJ1-4; D gene ambiguous. The V end was cut by 0 bases, the J end by 4 bases, with 7 bases between. Germline V gene data show CDR1 as SGDLS and CDR2 as YYNGEE. This CDR3 is 14 amino acids long. The CDR3 spells CASSVGPDNEKLFF. CDR3 bases: TGTGCCAGCAGCGTAGGGCCAGATAATGAAAAACTGTTTTTT.

The chain recombines TRBV5-1 with TRBJ2-7; possibly TRBD2 for D (6 bases). The CDR3 runs to 16 residues. The germline V gene encodes CDR1 SGHRS and CDR2 YFSETQ. With 4 bases removed from V and 7 bases from J, the gap between germline ends came to 24 bases. This CDR3 reads CASSITAGSVFVEQYF. The CDR3 nucleotides are TGCGCCAGCAGCATCACCGCCGGGAGCGTGTTCGTTGAGCAGTACTTC.

CDR3 amino acids: CASSWTGAPDTQYF. In nucleotides, the CDR3 is TGCGCCAGCAGCTGGACAGGAGCCCCAGATACGCAGTATTTT. This chain links TRBV5-1 with TRBJ2-3; 7 bases match TRBD1. The germline gives CDR1 SGHRS, CDR2 YFSETQ. The CDR3 contains 14 residues. J gave up 4 bases and V 3 bases, and 5 bases lay outside the gene matches.

CDR3: CASSPRVVETQYF. In nucleotides, the CDR3 is TGCGCCAGCAGCCCTCGAGTGGTAGAGACCCAGTACTTC. The chain joins TRBV5-1 to TRBJ2-5; D remains unclear. The V end lost 4 bases, the J end lost 4 bases, and 11 bases lay between the germline ends. CDR3 length: 13 amino acids. Germline V gene lookup returns CDR1 SGHRS and CDR2 YFSETQ.

The rearrangement links TRBV19 to TRBJ1-6; TRBD1 might be the D (5 bases). The V gene lost 3 bases and the J gene lost 7 bases, with 16 bases spanning the gap. Looked up from germline, CDR1 is LNHDA and CDR2 is SQIVND (reference sequence). CDR3 length equals 16 residues. CDR3 sequence reads: CASSMGSGLGNSPLHF. The CDR3 DNA reads TGTGCCAGTAGTATGGGTTCAGGGCTGGGAAATTCACCCCTCCACTTT.

The chain uses TRBV5-4 and TRBJ2-7, with TRBD1 identical over 8 bases. CDR1 is SGHNT and CDR2 is YYREEE in the germline V gene (reference sequence). The V segment lost 4 bases and the J segment 0 bases; nucleotides outside the gene matches: 6. The CDR3 runs 15 residues. The CDR3 here is CASSPGGRSSYEQYF. The CDR3 DNA reads as TGTGCCAGCAGCCCAGGGGGCCGAAGCTCCTACGAGCAGTACTTC.

The J gene is TRBJ2-2, the V gene TRBV7-3, with 7 nucleotides matching TRBD2. Germline CDR1 and CDR2: SGHTA and FQGTGA. V shed 4 bases, J shed 6 bases, and the junction held 8 bases outside the gene matches. CDR3 length: 15 amino acids. This CDR3 reads CASSSASGTAGELFF. The CDR3 DNA follows: TGTGCCAGCAGCTCGGCGAGCGGGACGGCCGGGGAGCTGTTTTTT. Based on the CDR3 plus reference TRBV7-3 and TRBJ2-2, the full variable domain is GAGVSQTPSNKVTEKGKYVELRCDPISGHTALYWYRQSLGQGPEFLIYFQGTGAADDSGLPNDRFFAVRPEGSVSTLKIQRTERGDSAVYLCASSSASGTAGELFFGEGSRLTVL.

V is TRBV6-1 and J is TRBJ2-7, with D tentatively TRBD1 (6 bases). V gave up 4 bases and J gave up 1 base, with 8 bases separating them. The CDR3 extends over 13 amino acids. CDR1 is MNHNS and CDR2 is SASEGT in the germline V gene. The CDR3 DNA follows: TGTGCCAGCAGTGTTGGACAGTCCTACGAGCAGTACTTC. It is translated as CASSVGQSYEQYF.

CDR3 sequence: CAISPLGANVLTF. CDR3 coding DNA: TGTGCCATCAGCCCACTTGGGGCCAACGTCCTGACTTTC. This sequence joins TRBV10-3 and TRBJ2-6; D is unresolved. Germline-derived CDR1 and CDR2 are ENHRY and SYGVKD. CDR3 size: 13 residues. Trimming removed 6 bases from V and 3 bases from J, with 6 bases in between.

The rearrangement joins TRBV18 to TRBJ1-2, with a possible D match to TRBD1 (5 bases). V lost 5 bases and J 7 bases, leaving 14 bases between the germline ends. Germline CDR1 KGHSH, CDR2 LQKENI. The CDR3 has 13 amino acids. This chain's CDR3 is CASSADGGSGYTF. The DNA for the CDR3 is TGTGCCAGCTCAGCCGACGGGGGGAGTGGCTACACCTTC.

The chain recombines TRBV6-1 with TRBJ2-7; no clear D. Trimming cost V 7 bases and J 2 bases, with 6 bases left between them. Germline V gives CDR1 MNHNS, CDR2 SASEGT. This CDR3 comprises 11 residues. Here the CDR3 DNA reads TGTGCCAGCACCGGAGCCTACGAGCAGTACTTC. Protein product: CASTGAYEQYF.

This clone was seen only once. The J gene is TRBJ2-7, the V gene TRBV7-3; 10 positions match TRBD1. CDR1 SGHTA and CDR2 FQGTGA come from the germline V gene. CDR3 length equals 17 residues. Unmatched junction bases numbered 12, after V lost 3 bases and J lost 4 bases. The CDR3: CASSFPEFDRGRYEQYF. The DNA of the CDR3 is TGTGCCAGCAGCTTCCCCGAATTTGACAGGGGGCGTTACGAGCAGTACTTC.

This chain joins TRBV5-1 and TRBJ2-3, with TRBD1 matching 7 bases. V was clipped by 4 bases and J by 4 bases; unmatched bases: 6. Germline V gene data show CDR1 as SGHRS and CDR2 as YFSETQ. The CDR3 length is 14 residues. CDR3 nucleotide sequence: TGCGCCAGCAGCCTGGGACAGTCAGCAGATACGCAGTATTTT. It codes for CASSLGQSADTQYF.

Only a few counts were recorded for this clone. This chain joins TRBV19 and TRBJ1-5; TRBD1 matches 7 bases. The CDR3 contains 15 residues. V was pared by 7 bases and J by 0 bases, with 6 bases of the junction left unmatched. The germline gives CDR1 LNHDA, CDR2 SQIVND (reference sequence). As DNA, the CDR3 is TGTGCCAGTATGCCGGGACAGTATAGCAATCAGCCCCAGCATTTT. Translated: CASMPGQYSNQPQHF.

This clone occurred once. This chain connects TRBV9 to TRBJ2-3; TRBD2 matches at 8 bases. Germline V gene data show CDR1 as SGDLS and CDR2 as YYNGEE. There are 15 residues in the CDR3. With V trimmed by 0 bases and J by 4 bases, 4 bases remained unmatched. The CDR3 protein is CASSVDWRGADTQYF. The CDR3 DNA reads TGTGCCAGCAGCGTAGATTGGCGGGGGGCAGATACGCAGTATTTT.